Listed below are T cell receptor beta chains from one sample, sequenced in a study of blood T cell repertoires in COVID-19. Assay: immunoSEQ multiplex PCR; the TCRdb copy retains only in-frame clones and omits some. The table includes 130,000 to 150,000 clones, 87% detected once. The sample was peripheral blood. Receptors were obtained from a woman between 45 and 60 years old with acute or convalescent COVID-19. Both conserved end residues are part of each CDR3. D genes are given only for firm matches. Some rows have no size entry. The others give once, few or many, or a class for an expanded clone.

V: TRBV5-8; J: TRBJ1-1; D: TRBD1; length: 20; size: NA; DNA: TGTGCCAGCAGCTACCGGGCTCCGGGACAGGGAGCGCACGCGGGCACTGAAGCTTTCTTT; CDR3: CASSYRAPGQGAHAGTEAFF
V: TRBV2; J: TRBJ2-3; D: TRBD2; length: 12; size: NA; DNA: TGTGCCGGGAGCGGGGACACAGATACGCAGTATTTT; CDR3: CAGSGDTDTQYF
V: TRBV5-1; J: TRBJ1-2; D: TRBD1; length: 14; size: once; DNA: TGCGCCAGCAGCCCTGGACAGGGGGGAGATGGCTACACCTTC; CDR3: CASSPGQGGDGYTF
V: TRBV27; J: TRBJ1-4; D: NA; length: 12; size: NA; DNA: TGTGCCAGCAGTTCACAGCCTGAAAAACTGTTTTTT; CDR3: CASSSQPEKLFF
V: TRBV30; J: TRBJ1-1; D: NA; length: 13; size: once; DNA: TGTGCCTGGAGTGTACGCATTAACTCTGAAGCTTTCTTT; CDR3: CAWSVRINSEAFF
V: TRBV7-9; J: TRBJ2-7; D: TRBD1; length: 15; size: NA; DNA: TGTGCCAGCACCGACTTTGGTCAGGGGGCAGGGGAGCAGTACTTC; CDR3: CASTDFGQGAGEQYF
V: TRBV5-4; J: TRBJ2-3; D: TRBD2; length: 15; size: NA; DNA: TGTGCCAGCAGCTTGAGTAGCGGGGGCACCGATACGCAGTATTTT; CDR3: CASSLSSGGTDTQYF
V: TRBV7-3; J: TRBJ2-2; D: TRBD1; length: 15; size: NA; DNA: TGTGCCAGCAGCTCCGGGACAGCTAACACCGGGGAGCTGTTTTTT; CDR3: CASSSGTANTGELFF
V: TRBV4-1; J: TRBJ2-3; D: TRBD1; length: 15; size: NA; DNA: TGCGCCAGCAGTAGGTGGGACAGGGACACAGATACGCAGTATTTT; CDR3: CASSRWDRDTDTQYF
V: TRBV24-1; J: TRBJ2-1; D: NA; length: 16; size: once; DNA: TGTGCCACCAGTGAACAGGCTGGGGTATCGGAAAATGAGCAGTTCTTC; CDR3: CATSEQAGVSENEQFF
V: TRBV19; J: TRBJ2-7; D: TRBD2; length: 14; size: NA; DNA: TGTGCCAGTAGACCTTTAGCGGGAGGGCCCGAGCAGTACTTC; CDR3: CASRPLAGGPEQYF
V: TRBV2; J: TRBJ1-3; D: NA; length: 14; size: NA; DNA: TGTGCCAGCAGTGAGAACAGGGCCGGAAACACCATATATTTT; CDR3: CASSENRAGNTIYF
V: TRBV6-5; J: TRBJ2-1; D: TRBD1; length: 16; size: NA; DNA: TGTGCCAGCAGTTACTACCGACAGGGGGCCTACAATGAGCAGTTCTTC; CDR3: CASSYYRQGAYNEQFF
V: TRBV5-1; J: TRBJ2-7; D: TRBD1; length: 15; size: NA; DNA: TGCGCCAGCAGCTTGGGTCAGGGGGTCTCCTACGAGCAGTACTTC; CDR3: CASSLGQGVSYEQYF
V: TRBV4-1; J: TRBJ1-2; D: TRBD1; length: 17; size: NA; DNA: TGCGCCAGCAGCCAGCCCCAACAGGGGCAAGCTAACTATGGCTACACCTTC; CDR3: CASSQPQQGQANYGYTF
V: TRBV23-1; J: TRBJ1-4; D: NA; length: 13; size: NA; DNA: TGCGCCAGCGCCCGGGACATCGGTGAAAAACTGTTTTTT; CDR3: CASARDIGEKLFF
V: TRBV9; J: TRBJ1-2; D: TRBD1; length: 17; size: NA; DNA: TGTGCCAGCAGCCCCCCCCCGGGACAGGGTCGGGCCTATGGCTACACCTTC; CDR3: CASSPPPGQGRAYGYTF
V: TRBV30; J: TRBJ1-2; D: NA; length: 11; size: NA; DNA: TGTGCCTGGAGTGTAATCGATGGCTACACCTTC; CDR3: CAWSVIDGYTF
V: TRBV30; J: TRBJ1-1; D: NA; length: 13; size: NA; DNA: TGTGCCTGGAGTCCAGGATCCCGCACTGAAGCTTTCTTT; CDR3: CAWSPGSRTEAFF
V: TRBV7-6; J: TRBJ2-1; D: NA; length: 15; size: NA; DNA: TGTGCCAGCAGCTTACCAAGGGGTGTTTACAATGAGCAGTTCTTC; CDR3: CASSLPRGVYNEQFF
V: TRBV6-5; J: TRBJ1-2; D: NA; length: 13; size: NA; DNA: TGTGCCAGCAGTTACTCACGGGGGAACGGCTACACCTTC; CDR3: CASSYSRGNGYTF
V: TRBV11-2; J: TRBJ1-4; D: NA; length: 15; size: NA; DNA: TGTGCCAGCAGCGTACAGGGTTCGACTAATGAAAAACTGTTTTTT; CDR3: CASSVQGSTNEKLFF
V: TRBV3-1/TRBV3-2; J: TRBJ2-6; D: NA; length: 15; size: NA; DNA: TGTGCCAGCAGCCAAATCGTCTCTGGGGCCAACGTCCTGACTTTC; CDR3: CASSQIVSGANVLTF
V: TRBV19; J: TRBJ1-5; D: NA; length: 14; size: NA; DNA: TGTGCCAGTAGTACCGGGGGTAGCAATCAGCCCCAGCATTTT; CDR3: CASSTGGSNQPQHF
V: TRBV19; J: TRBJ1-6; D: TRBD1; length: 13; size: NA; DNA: TGTGCCAGTAGTCCCGACAGGGGCGGCACCCTCCACTTT; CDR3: CASSPDRGGTLHF
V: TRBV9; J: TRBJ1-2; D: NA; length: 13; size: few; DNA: TGTGCCAGCAGCGTAGGGCCAGGCTATGGCTACACCTTC; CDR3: CASSVGPGYGYTF
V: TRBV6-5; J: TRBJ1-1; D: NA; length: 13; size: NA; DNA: TGTGCCAGCAGTTACTATCGGGACACTGAAGCTTTCTTT; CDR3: CASSYYRDTEAFF
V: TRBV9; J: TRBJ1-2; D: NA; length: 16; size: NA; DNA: TGTGCCAGCAGCTCACCCCCGGTCAGGGCTAACTATGGCTACACCTTC; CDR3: CASSSPPVRANYGYTF